The next 28 T cell receptor beta chains were all read from a single sample in a study of cytomegalovirus exposure and HLA in healthy donors. Method: immunoSEQ multiplex PCR; TCRdb's copy keeps in-frame clones and lacks some. The data show about 260,000 clones, about 90% seen once. The specimen sequenced was PBMCs. The receptors derive from a woman aged 25 to 39 in good health and CMV-seronegative.

V and J are TRBV10-3 and TRBJ1-2; D is perhaps TRBD1 (6 bases). CDR1 and CDR2 from the germline V gene are ENHRY and SYGVKD. Between the trimmed V and J ends, which lost 10 bases and 8 bases, there was a span of 17 bases. The CDR3 consists of 12 residues. CDR3 sequence reads: CATRTATLGYTF. The DNA for the CDR3 is TGTGCCACCAGGACAGCCACGCTGGGCTACACCTTC.

The chain recombines TRBV11-3 with TRBJ2-3, with a tentative D call TRBD2 (5 bases). The CDR3 extends over 13 amino acids. The germline CDR1 and CDR2 sequences are SGHNT and YENEEA. V lost 3 bases, J lost 1 base, and 5 bases lay in between. The CDR3 protein is CASSFGGTDTQYF. The CDR3 coding sequence is TGTGCCAGCAGCTTCGGGGGCACAGATACGCAGTATTTT.

V and J are TRBV6-1 and TRBJ1-2; unclear D gene. CDR1 MNHNS and CDR2 SASEGT come from the germline V gene. This CDR3 is 13 amino acids long. Trimming took off 7 bases at V and 5 bases at J, with 14 bases between the two ends. CDR3 sequence (DNA): TGTGCCAGCATAAGGTGGAAGATTTATGGCTACACCTTC. Its protein is CASIRWKIYGYTF.

The chain links TRBV7-9 to TRBJ1-4; the D gene is possibly TRBD1 (5 bases). V was trimmed by 4 bases and J by 0 bases, leaving 12 bases between them. The CDR3 is 16 residues long. Germline lookup yields CDR1 SEHNR and CDR2 FQNEAQ (reference sequence). The DNA of the CDR3 is TGTGCCAGCAGCTCCTGGGGGAAAACAACTAATGAAAAACTGTTTTTT. This encodes CASSSWGKTTNEKLFF.

Here the CDR3 reads CASGRGGEQFF. CDR3 bases: TGTGCCAGCGGTAGGGGCGGTGAGCAGTTCTTC. This chain links TRBV28 with TRBJ2-1; D may be TRBD1 (5 bases). CDR1 MDHEN and CDR2 SYDVKM come from the germline V gene. The CDR3 runs 11 residues. With 8 bases removed from V and 9 bases from J, the gap between germline ends came to 11 bases.

This clone was detected only a few times. The chain combines TRBV10-3 with TRBJ2-2; D is uncertain. V gave up 7 bases and J gave up 1 base, with 4 bases separating them. Germline V lookup: CDR1 ENHRY, CDR2 SYGVKD. This CDR3 is 12 amino acids long. CDR3 nucleotide sequence: TGTGCCATCATGGGGAACACCGGGGAGCTGTTTTTT. This encodes CAIMGNTGELFF.

The chain combines TRBV10-3 with TRBJ1-5, with D possibly being TRBD1 (6 bases). The CDR3 has 15 residues. From germline, CDR1 is ENHRY and CDR2 SYGVKD. Deletions cut 6 bases from V and 0 bases from J, with 12 bases between. The CDR3 loop reads CAISVEGGSNQPQHF. The CDR3, as DNA: TGTGCCATCAGCGTCGAGGGGGGTAGCAATCAGCCCCAGCATTTT.

This clone was counted once. This chain joins TRBV28 and TRBJ2-7, with D perhaps matching TRBD1 (6 bases). Trimming took off 2 bases at V and 1 base at J, with 15 bases between the two ends. CDR3 length: 16 residues. Germline lookup yields CDR1 MDHEN and CDR2 SYDVKM. As DNA, the CDR3 is TGTGCCAGCAGTTTAAGTCCCCGACAGGTTTCCTACGAGCAGTACTTC. Translating gives CASSLSPRQVSYEQYF.

The rearrangement links TRBV5-1 to TRBJ2-7; 8 bases fit TRBD2. Germline V CDR1 and CDR2: SGHRS, YFSETQ. The trim removed 0 bases at V and 2 bases at J, leaving 10 bases unmatched. There are 17 residues in the CDR3. CDR3 protein: CASSLATGRGSAYEQYF. CDR3 sequence (DNA): TGCGCCAGCAGCTTGGCCACCGGGAGGGGCAGCGCCTACGAGCAGTACTTC. Variable domain in full (rest from reference TRBV5-1 and TRBJ2-7): KAGVTQTPRYLIKTRGQQVTLSCSPISGHRSVSWYQQTPGQGLQFLFEYFSETQRNKGNFPGRFSGRQFSNSRSEMNVSTLELGDSALYLCASSLATGRGSAYEQYFGPGTRLTVT.

This rearrangement joins TRBV28 to TRBJ2-3; D may be TRBD1 (5 bases). The CDR3 is made up of 17 amino acids. Trimming left V 2 bases short and J 2 bases short, with 17 bases between. Germline CDR1 and CDR2: MDHEN and SYDVKM. CDR3 loop: CASSLTTAPFATDTQYF. The CDR3 DNA reads as TGTGCCAGCAGTTTAACGACAGCCCCATTCGCCACAGATACGCAGTATTTT.

J is TRBJ1-4 and V is TRBV4-3, with a tentative D call TRBD1 (6 bases). This CDR3 region has 15 residues. The germline V and J ends were trimmed by 1 base and 8 bases, with 14 bases remaining between them. Germline V CDR1 and CDR2: LGHNA, YSLEER. The CDR3: CASSQGRGASEKLFF. The CDR3 DNA reads as TGCGCCAGCAGCCAAGGCAGGGGAGCGTCCGAAAAACTGTTTTTT.

This chain connects TRBV27 to TRBJ1-5; 7 nucleotides match TRBD1. The germline CDR1 and CDR2 sequences are MNHEY and SMNVEV (reference sequence). The length of the CDR3 is 14 residues. V lost 6 bases to trimming and J lost 4 bases; unmatched junction nucleotides: 6. The CDR3 DNA follows: TGTGCCAGCAGGCCGACAGGGACAAATCAGCCCCAGCATTTT. As protein: CASRPTGTNQPQHF.

This sequence joins TRBV6-1 and TRBJ2-7; D call uncertain. V was pared by 5 bases and J by 6 bases, with 17 bases between. Germline lookup yields CDR1 MNHNS and CDR2 SASEGT. CDR3 length: 14 amino acids. CDR3 DNA: TGTGCCAGCAGTCCGAATCCAGCATTCTTCGAGCAGTACTTC. Translation: CASSPNPAFFEQYF.

The chain combines TRBV7-9 with TRBJ2-1; 8 positions match TRBD2. The CDR3 sequence is 15 residues long. The V gene end was trimmed by 1 base and the J gene end by 8 bases; junction bases not matched to a gene: 7. The germline gives CDR1 SEHNR, CDR2 FQNEAQ (reference sequence). CDR3 region: CASSLEGSGIDEQFF. As DNA, the CDR3 is TGTGCCAGCAGCTTAGAGGGTAGCGGGATCGATGAGCAGTTCTTC.

CDR3 protein: CASSLAGAPNTGELFF. The DNA of the CDR3 is TGTGCCAGCAGTTTGGCGGGAGCCCCGAACACCGGGGAGCTGTTTTTT. V gene TRBV7-7 combines with J gene TRBJ2-2; TRBD2 matches at 7 bases. Unmatched junction bases numbered 7, after V lost 6 bases and J lost 0 bases. CDR1 SSHAT and CDR2 FNYEAQ come from the germline V gene (reference sequence). The length of the CDR3 is 16 residues.

As DNA, the CDR3 is TGTGCCAGTAGTGTACTAGCAAGTGAGCAGTTCTTC. Translating it yields CASSVLASEQFF. The V gene is TRBV19, the J gene TRBJ2-1, with a possible D match to TRBD2 (6 bases). CDR3 length: 12 residues. V was cut by 5 bases and J by 9 bases, with 11 bases left in between. Germline loops: CDR1 LNHDA, CDR2 SQIVND (reference sequence).

The chain combines TRBV6-1 with TRBJ2-7; D perhaps matches TRBD2 (5 bases). Germline V gene data show CDR1 as MNHNS and CDR2 as SASEGT. Trimming stripped 0 bases from V and 6 bases from J, with 18 bases between. The CDR3 runs 16 residues. Here the CDR3 DNA reads TGTGCCAGCAGTGAAGCGCTCCCCGGCGAGGGCGGCGAGCAGTACTTC. Protein sequence: CASSEALPGEGGEQYF.

This clone appeared a single time. This rearrangement joins TRBV29-1 to TRBJ2-2, with D possibly being TRBD1 (6 bases). Trimming removed 5 bases at V and 3 bases at J, with 7 bases between. This CDR3 has 12 residues. From germline, CDR1 is SQVTM and CDR2 ANQGSEA. The CDR3 protein is CSVTGYTGELFF. CDR3 nucleotide sequence: TGCAGCGTTACAGGGTACACCGGGGAGCTGTTTTTT.

The count of this clone is one. J is TRBJ2-1 and V is TRBV15, with 11 bases aligning to TRBD2. Germline loops: CDR1 LNHNV, CDR2 YYDKDF (reference sequence). CDR3 length: 20 amino acids. The J segment lost 5 bases and the V segment lost 0 bases, leaving 15 bases of the junction unmatched. The DNA of the CDR3 is TGTGCCACCAGCAGAGATATTACCGCCGTCCTAGCGGGAGGACACAATGAGCAGTTCTTC. This encodes CATSRDITAVLAGGHNEQFF.

This clone was counted between two and nine times. The rearrangement uses TRBV6-5 and TRBJ2-2, with TRBD2 matching 13 bases. Trimming took 6 bases from V and 7 from J; bases not matched to a gene: 5. From germline, CDR1 is MNHEY and CDR2 SVGAGI. The CDR3 consists of 15 residues. DNA for the CDR3: TGTGCCAGCAGGGGGACTAGCGGGATTGGCGGGGAGCTGTTTTTT. Translating gives CASRGTSGIGGELFF.

As DNA, the CDR3 is TGTGCCAGCAGTTTATTGGGGCCTTGGGCTAGCGGGAGTCACAATGAGCAGTTCTTC. It translates to CASSLLGPWASGSHNEQFF. The chain employs TRBV28 and TRBJ2-1; 10 nucleotides agree with TRBD2. The CDR3 loop spans 19 amino acids. Trimming cost V 1 base and J 5 bases; bases outside gene matches: 14. CDR1 and CDR2 (germline): MDHEN, SYDVKM.

CDR3 sequence: CASSLRQVVNRGYNEQFF. The CDR3 nucleotides are TGTGCCAGCAGCTTACGACAGGTAGTAAATAGGGGGTACAATGAGCAGTTCTTC. The chain employs TRBV7-2 and TRBJ2-1, with D perhaps TRBD1 (6 bases). V lost 2 bases, J lost 4 bases, and 21 bases lay in between. The CDR3 loop spans 18 amino acids. Germline V gene data show CDR1 as SGHTA and CDR2 as FQGNSA.

The chain uses TRBV7-9 and TRBJ2-1; no clear D gene. With 5 bases removed from V and 9 bases from J, the gap between germline ends came to 11 bases. The CDR3 is 12 amino acids. The V gene's germline CDR1 is SEHNR and CDR2 FQNEAQ (reference sequence). CDR3 in amino acids: CASSPGLGEQFF. As DNA, the CDR3 is TGTGCCAGCAGCCCCGGGCTGGGTGAGCAGTTCTTC. The full variable domain, its missing parts supplied by reference TRBV7-9 and TRBJ2-1, is DTGVSQNPRHKITKRGQNVTFRCDPISEHNRLYWYRQTLGQGPEFLTYFQNEAQLEKSRLLSDRFSAERPKGSFSTLEIQRTEQGDSAMYLCASSPGLGEQFFGPGTRLTVL.

The V gene is TRBV4-3, the J gene TRBJ1-2; TRBD1 is a possible D gene (6 bases). Germline CDR1 and CDR2: LGHNA and YSLEER. This CDR3 spans 16 amino acids. Trimming removed 1 base from V and 4 bases from J, with 16 bases in between. CDR3 bases: TGCGCCAGCAGCCAAGCAGCACAGGGACCGATCTATGGCTACACCTTC. Amino acids: CASSQAAQGPIYGYTF.

The chain is built from TRBV7-3 and TRBJ2-1; maybe TRBD2 (6 bases). The germline V gene encodes CDR1 SGHTA and CDR2 FQGTGA. The CDR3 length is 15 residues. The V gene lost 8 bases and the J gene lost 3 bases, with 17 bases spanning the gap. The CDR3 DNA is TGTGCCAGCGGTTTAGGCGGGACTTTCTACAATGAGCAGTTCTTC. Its translation is CASGLGGTFYNEQFF.

This clone was seen more than once but under ten times. V and J are TRBV6-6 and TRBJ2-7; 10 bases are shared with TRBD1. This CDR3 has 15 amino acids. Germline V gives CDR1 MNHNY, CDR2 SVGAGI (reference sequence). V shed 5 bases, J shed 2 bases, and the junction held 6 bases outside the gene matches. For the CDR3, the DNA is TGTGCCAGCAGTAAGGGACAGGGGTTACCCTACGAGCAGTACTTC. Amino acids: CASSKGQGLPYEQYF.

V is TRBV7-3 and J is TRBJ2-7, with 14 positions matching TRBD2. CDR3 length: 16 residues. V lost 0 bases and J lost 5; bases outside the gene matches: 3. The germline gives CDR1 SGHTA, CDR2 FQGTGA. CDR3 sequence: CASSLTGTSGSNEQYF. CDR3 DNA: TGTGCCAGCAGCTTAACCGGGACTAGCGGGAGTAACGAGCAGTACTTC.

V and J are TRBV28 and TRBJ2-7; D call uncertain. Trimming cost V 5 bases and J 3 bases, with 8 bases left between them. There are 12 residues in the CDR3. The germline V gene encodes CDR1 MDHEN and CDR2 SYDVKM. The CDR3 reads CASSQTVYEQYF. The CDR3 nucleotides read TGTGCCAGCAGTCAGACGGTCTACGAGCAGTACTTC.